Detailed here is one TCR beta chain. Its antigen is undetermined. This specimen comes from a study of T cell responses to AZD1222 COVID-19 vaccine. Produced via immunoSEQ multiplex PCR; TCRdb's table is partial and in-frame only. The data show some 130,000 clones, 88% seen once. The germline gives CDR1 LNHDA, CDR2 SQIVND (reference sequence). CDR3 length: 11 residues. V was pared by 7 bases and J by 5 bases, with 8 bases between. Study findings and constraints: Nearly half of spike-specific TCRs reportedly go after variant regions that carry no mutations.

Material: peripheral blood, obtained 28 days after the second AZD1222 dose. This receptor was obtained from an adult who received the AZD1222 COVID-19 vaccine. V and J are TRBV19 and TRBJ1-2, with D hard to call. CDR3 sequence: CASKNGYGYTF. As DNA, the CDR3 is TGTGCCAGTAAGAACGGGTATGGCTACACCTTC. The full variable domain, its missing parts supplied by reference TRBV19 and TRBJ1-2, is DGGITQSPKYLFRKEGQNVTLSCEQNLNHDAMYWYRQDPGQGLRLIYYSQIVNDFQKGDIAEGYSVSREKKESFPLTVTSAQKNPTAFYLCASKNGYGYTFGSGTRLTVV.